This T cell receptor (beta chain) was recovered during a study of cytomegalovirus exposure and HLA in healthy donors. Notes on the study in general: A reported reduction in N-insertions relative to the roughly 640-donor mean was seen in an Asian-associated ancestry cluster in a later analysis. The classifier was said to identify cytomegalovirus status with high specificity and sensitivity.

With regard to this clone: Its antigen remains unidentified.

This CDR3 spans 13 amino acids. Looked up from germline, CDR1 is MDHEN and CDR2 is SYDVKM. With 60 Vbeta and 13 Jbeta primers, the PCR was carried out. The repertoire was sequenced with immunoSEQ multiplex PCR; TCRdb's copy has only in-frame clones and lacks some. The repertoire holds 150,000 to 200,000 clones, 65% to 80% seen once, with 2% to 3% in the top ten. The chain links TRBV28 to TRBJ2-5, with TRBD2 matching 8 bases. The end of the DNA aligns better with TRBJ2-7, so the J call may be wrong. The source of this sequence is a woman aged 30 to 39 in good health and CMV-seropositive. The sequencing input was PBMCs. The CDR3 sequence: CASSRGGMYEQYF. CDR3 sequence (DNA): TGTGCCAGCAGTCGGGGGGGCATGTACGAGCAGTACTTC.